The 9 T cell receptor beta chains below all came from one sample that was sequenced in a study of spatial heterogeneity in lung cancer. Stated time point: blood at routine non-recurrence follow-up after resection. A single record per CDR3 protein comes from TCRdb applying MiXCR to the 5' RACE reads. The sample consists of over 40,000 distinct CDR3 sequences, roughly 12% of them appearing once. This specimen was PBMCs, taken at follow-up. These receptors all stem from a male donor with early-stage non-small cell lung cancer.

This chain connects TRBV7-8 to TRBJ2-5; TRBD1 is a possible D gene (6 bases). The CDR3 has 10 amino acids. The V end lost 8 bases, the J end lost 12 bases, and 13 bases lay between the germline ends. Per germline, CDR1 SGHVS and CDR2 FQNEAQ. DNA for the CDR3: TGTGCCAGCGCCCAGAGGGGGAAGTACTTC. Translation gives CASAQRGKYF.

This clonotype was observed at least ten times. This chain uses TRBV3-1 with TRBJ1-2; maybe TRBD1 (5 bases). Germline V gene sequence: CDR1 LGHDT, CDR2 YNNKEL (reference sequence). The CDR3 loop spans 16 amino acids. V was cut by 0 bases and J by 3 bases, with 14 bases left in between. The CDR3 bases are TGTGCCAGCAGCCAAGAATGGGCCAGGGCTTACTATGGCTACACCTTC. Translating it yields CASSQEWARAYYGYTF.

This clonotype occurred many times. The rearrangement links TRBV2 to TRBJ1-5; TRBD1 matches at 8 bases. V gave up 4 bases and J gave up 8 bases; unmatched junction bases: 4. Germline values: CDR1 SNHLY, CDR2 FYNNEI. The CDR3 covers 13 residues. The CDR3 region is CASSGQGMEPQHF. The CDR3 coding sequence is TGTGCCAGCAGTGGACAGGGGATGGAGCCCCAGCATTTT.

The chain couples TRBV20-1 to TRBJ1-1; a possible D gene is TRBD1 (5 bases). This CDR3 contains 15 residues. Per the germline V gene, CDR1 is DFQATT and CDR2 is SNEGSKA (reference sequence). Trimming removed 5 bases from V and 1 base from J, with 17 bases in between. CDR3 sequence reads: CSACQKGVGNTEAFF. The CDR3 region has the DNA TGCAGTGCTTGTCAGAAAGGGGTTGGGAACACTGAAGCTTTCTTT.

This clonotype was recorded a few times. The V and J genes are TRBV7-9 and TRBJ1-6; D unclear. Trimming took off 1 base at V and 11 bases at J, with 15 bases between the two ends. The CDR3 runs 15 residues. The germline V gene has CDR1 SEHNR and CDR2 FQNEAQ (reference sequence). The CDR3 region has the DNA TGTGCCAGCAGCTTAGTACACCGAGATCGGACACCCCTCCACTTT. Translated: CASSLVHRDRTPLHF.

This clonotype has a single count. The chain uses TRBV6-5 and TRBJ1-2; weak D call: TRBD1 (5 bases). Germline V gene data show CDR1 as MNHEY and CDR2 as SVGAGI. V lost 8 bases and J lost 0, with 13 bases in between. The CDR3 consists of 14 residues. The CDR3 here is CASGRDPTNYGYTF. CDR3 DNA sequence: TGTGCCAGCGGTCGGGACCCCACTAACTATGGCTACACCTTC.

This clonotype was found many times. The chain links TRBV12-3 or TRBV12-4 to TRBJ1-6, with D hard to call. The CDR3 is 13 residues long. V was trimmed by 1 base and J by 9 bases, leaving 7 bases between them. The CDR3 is CASSLGASSPLHF. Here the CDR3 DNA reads TGTGCCAGCAGTTTAGGGGCGAGTTCACCCCTCCACTTT.

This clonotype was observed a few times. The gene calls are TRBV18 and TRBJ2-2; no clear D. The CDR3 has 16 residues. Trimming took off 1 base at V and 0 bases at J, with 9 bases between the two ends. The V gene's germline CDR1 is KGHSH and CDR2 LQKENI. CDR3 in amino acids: CASSPQWEANTGELFF. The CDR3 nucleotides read TGTGCCAGCTCACCACAATGGGAAGCGAACACCGGGGAGCTGTTTTTT.

CDR3 DNA sequence: TGTGCCAGCAGCTTAAGGGAAACGGGACAGGGCTACGAGCAGTACTTC. This sequence encodes CASSLRETGQGYEQYF. The J gene is TRBJ2-7, the V gene TRBV13; 9 positions agree with TRBD1. CDR3 length equals 16 residues. Germline CDR1 reads PRHDT; CDR2 reads FYEKMQ (reference sequence). V was clipped by 2 bases and J by 3 bases; unmatched bases: 8. Drawing the rest from reference TRBV13 and TRBJ2-7, the complete variable domain is AAGVIQSPRHLIKEKRETATLKCYPIPRHDTVYWYQQGPGQDPQFLISFYEKMQSDKGSIPDRFSAQQFSDYHSELNMSSLELGDSALYFCASSLRETGQGYEQYFGPGTRLTVT.